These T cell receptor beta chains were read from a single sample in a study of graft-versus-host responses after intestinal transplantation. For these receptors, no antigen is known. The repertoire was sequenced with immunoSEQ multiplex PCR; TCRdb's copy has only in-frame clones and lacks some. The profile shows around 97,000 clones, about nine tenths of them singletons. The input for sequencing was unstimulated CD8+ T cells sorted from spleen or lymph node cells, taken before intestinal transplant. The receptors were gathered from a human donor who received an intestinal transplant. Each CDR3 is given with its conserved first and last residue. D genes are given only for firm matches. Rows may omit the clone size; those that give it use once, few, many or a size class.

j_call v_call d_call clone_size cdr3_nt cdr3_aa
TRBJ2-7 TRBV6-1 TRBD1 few TGTGCCAGCAGTGAGGGGGACAGCTCCTACGAGCAGTACTTC CASSEGDSSYEQYF
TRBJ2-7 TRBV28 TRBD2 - TGTGCCAGCAGTTTTACGGGAGGGCTCGAGCAGTACTTC CASSFTGGLEQYF
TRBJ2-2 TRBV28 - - TGTGCCAGCAGTTTTCTCACCGGGGAGCTGTTTTTT CASSFLTGELFF
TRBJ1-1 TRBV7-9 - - TGTGCCAGCAGCCACCCCGACGGCACTGAAGCTTTCTTT CASSHPDGTEAFF
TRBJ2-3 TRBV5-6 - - TGTGCCAGCAGCTTGGGCTGGGGGGATACGCAGTATTTT CASSLGWGDTQYF
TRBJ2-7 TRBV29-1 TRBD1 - TGCAGCGTTGAAGGCCGGGACAGGGGAAAGGAGCAGTACTTC CSVEGRDRGKEQYF
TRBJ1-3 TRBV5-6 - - TGTGCCAGCAGCAGACAGGCTGGAAACACCATATATTTT CASSRQAGNTIYF
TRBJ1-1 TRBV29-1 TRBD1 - TGCAGCGCCCTGACAGGGGAGAACACTGAAGCTTTCTTT CSALTGENTEAFF
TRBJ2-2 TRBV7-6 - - TGTGCCAGCAGCCGATATACCTCCACCGGGGAGCTGTTTTTT CASSRYTSTGELFF
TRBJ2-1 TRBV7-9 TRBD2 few TGTGCCAGCAGCTGGGCGGCTAGCGGGGGCGATGAGCAGTTCTTC CASSWAASGGDEQFF
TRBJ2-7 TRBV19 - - TGTGCCAGTAGTCCTCGGGAGAGCTCCTACGAGCAGTACTTC CASSPRESSYEQYF
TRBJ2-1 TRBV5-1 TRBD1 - TGCGCCAGCAGCGACGGGACAGCATCCTACAATGAGCAGTTCTTC CASSDGTASYNEQFF
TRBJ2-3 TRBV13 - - TGTGCCAGCAGCTTAGTAGCGGATAGCACAGATACGCAGTATTTT CASSLVADSTDTQYF
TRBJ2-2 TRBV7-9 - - TGTGCCAGCAGCTGGACTGCGAACACCGGGGAGCTGTTTTTT CASSWTANTGELFF
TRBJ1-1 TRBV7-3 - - TGTGCCAGCAGCCCCGACCCCTCGTACACTGAAGCTTTCTTT CASSPDPSYTEAFF
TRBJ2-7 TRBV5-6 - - TGTGCCAGCAGCCCGGGGTCGATGGAGGTAAAGTACTTC CASSPGSMEVKYF
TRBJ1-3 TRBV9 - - TGTGCCAGCAGCCTTACCTCTGGAAACACCATATATTTT CASSLTSGNTIYF
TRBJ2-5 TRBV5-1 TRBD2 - TGCGCCAGCAGCTCCAAGAGGGTAGCGGGGCAAGAGACCCAGTACTTC CASSSKRVAGQETQYF
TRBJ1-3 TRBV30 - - TGTGCCTGGAGTGTTTGGCAGGGAAACACCATATATTTT CAWSVWQGNTIYF
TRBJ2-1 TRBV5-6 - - TGTGCCAGTTTGGGGCCCTTCTCCTACAATGAGCAGTTCTTC CASLGPFSYNEQFF
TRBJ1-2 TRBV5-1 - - TGCGCCAGCAGCTTGGCCGAAGGACCATACTATGGCTACACCTTC CASSLAEGPYYGYTF
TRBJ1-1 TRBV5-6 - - TGTGCCAGCAGCCAATCCAGGGAGGTGAACACTGAAGCTTTCTTT CASSQSREVNTEAFF
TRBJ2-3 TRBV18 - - TGTGCCAGCTCACACCAGGACAGCCCCAACACAGATACGCAGTATTTT CASSHQDSPNTDTQYF
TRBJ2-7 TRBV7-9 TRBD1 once TGTGCCAGCAGCTTAACTGGACAGGGCACCTACGAGCAGTACTTC CASSLTGQGTYEQYF
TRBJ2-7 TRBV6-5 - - TGTGCCAGCTACCCTCAAGGGGCAGACTCCTACGAGCAGTACTTC CASYPQGADSYEQYF
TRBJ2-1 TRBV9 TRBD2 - TGTGCCAGCAGCCCGACTAGCGGGGGGGTAGCAGAGCAGTTCTTC CASSPTSGGVAEQFF
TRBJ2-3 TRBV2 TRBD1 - TGTGCCAGGGCGCCGGGACAGGGTGCGGATACGCAGTATTTT CARAPGQGADTQYF
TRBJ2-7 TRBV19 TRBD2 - TGTGCCAGTAGTATAGTCCCCCCTGGCGGGGGACGTTACGAGCAGTACTTC CASSIVPPGGGRYEQYF
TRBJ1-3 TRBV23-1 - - TGCGCCAGCAGTCAATCTGGGGGAGACTCTGGAAACACCATATATTTT CASSQSGGDSGNTIYF
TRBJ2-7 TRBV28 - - TGTGCCAGCAGTTTAGATGGCGTCTACGAGCAGTACTTC CASSLDGVYEQYF
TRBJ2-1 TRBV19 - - TGTGCCAGTAGTATAGGATCGGCTAGTCCGTATGAGCAGTTCTTC CASSIGSASPYEQFF
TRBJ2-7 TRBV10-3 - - TGTGCCATCAGTGCCAAAACCTGGACTGAAATCTACGAGCAGTACTTC CAISAKTWTEIYEQYF
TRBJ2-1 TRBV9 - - TGTGCCAGCAGCGTAGGAGTGGCAACCAATGAGCAGTTCTTC CASSVGVATNEQFF